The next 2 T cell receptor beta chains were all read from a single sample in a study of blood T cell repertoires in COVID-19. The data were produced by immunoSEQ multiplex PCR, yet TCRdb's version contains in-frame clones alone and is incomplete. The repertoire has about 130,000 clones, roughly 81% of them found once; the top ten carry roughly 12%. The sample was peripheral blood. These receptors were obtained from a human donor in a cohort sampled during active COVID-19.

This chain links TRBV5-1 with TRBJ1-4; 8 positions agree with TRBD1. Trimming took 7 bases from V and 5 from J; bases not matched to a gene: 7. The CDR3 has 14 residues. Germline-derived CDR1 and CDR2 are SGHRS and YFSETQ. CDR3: CASSGGQANEKLFF. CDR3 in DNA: TGCGCCAGCTCTGGGGGACAGGCCAATGAAAAACTGTTTTTT.

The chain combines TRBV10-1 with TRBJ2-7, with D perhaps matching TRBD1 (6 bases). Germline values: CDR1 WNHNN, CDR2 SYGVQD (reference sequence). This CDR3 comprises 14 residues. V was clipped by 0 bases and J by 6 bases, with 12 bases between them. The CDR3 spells CASSESQGMSEQYF. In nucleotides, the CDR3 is TGCGCCAGCAGTGAGTCGCAGGGGATGAGCGAGCAGTACTTC.